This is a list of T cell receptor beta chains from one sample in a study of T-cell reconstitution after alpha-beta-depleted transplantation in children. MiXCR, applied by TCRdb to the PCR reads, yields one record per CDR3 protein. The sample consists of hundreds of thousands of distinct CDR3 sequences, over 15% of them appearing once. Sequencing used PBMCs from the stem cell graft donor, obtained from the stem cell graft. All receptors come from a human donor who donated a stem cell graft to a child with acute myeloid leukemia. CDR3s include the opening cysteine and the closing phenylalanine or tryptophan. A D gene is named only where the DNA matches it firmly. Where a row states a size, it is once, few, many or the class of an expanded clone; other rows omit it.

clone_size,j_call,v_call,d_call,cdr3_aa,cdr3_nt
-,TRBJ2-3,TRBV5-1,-,CASSLAGQPTSTDTQYF,TGCGCCAGCAGCTTGGCCGGACAGCCCACTAGCACAGATACGCAGTATTTT
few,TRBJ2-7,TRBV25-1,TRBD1,CASTPVGTAQFSYEQYF,TGTGCCAGCACCCCAGTCGGGACAGCCCAATTCTCCTACGAGCAGTACTTC
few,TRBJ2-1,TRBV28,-,CASRTTTWDEQFF,TGTGCCAGCAGGACCACGACTTGGGATGAGCAGTTCTTC
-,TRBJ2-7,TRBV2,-,CASREQGLEPYEQYF,TGTGCCAGCAGAGAACAGGGTTTGGAGCCCTACGAGCAGTACTTC
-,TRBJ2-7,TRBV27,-,CASSLGPGGGHEQYF,TGTGCCAGCAGTTTAGGACCAGGGGGGGGCCACGAGCAGTACTTC
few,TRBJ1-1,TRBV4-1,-,CASSQVGAGAETEAFF,TGCGCCAGCAGCCAAGTGGGGGCGGGGGCGGAGACTGAAGCTTTCTTT
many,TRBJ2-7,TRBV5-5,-,CASTPETGSWYEQYF,TGTGCCAGCACCCCCGAGACGGGCAGCTGGTACGAGCAGTACTTC
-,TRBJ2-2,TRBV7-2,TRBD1,CASSLMGQGVVGELFF,TGTGCCAGCAGCTTGATGGGACAGGGGGTTGTCGGGGAGCTGTTTTTT
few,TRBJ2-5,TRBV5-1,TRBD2,CASPTSGLQETQYF,TGCGCCAGTCCGACTAGCGGCCTCCAAGAGACCCAGTACTTC
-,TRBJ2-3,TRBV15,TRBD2,CATSRDRGGPTDTQYF,TGTGCCACCAGCAGAGATCGGGGGGGGCCCACAGATACGCAGTATTTT
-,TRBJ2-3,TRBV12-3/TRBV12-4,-,CASSFLGSRTDTQYF,TGTGCCAGCAGTTTTTTGGGTAGTCGCACAGATACGCAGTATTTT
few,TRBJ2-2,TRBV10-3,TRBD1,CAISEPRGDGTGVPGELFF,TGTGCCATCAGTGAGCCGAGAGGCGACGGGACAGGGGTCCCCGGGGAGCTGTTTTTT
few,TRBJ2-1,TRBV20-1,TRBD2,CSARDRRGANNEQFF,TGCAGTGCTAGAGATCGGCGGGGGGCCAACAATGAGCAGTTCTTC
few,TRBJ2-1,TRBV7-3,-,CASSFIMNEQFF,TGTGCCAGCAGCTTTATAATGAATGAGCAGTTCTTC
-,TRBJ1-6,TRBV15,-,CATSSEGLYNSPLHF,TGTGCCACCAGCAGCGAGGGGTTATATAATTCACCCCTCCACTTT
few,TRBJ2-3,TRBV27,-,CASRRPGPTDTQYF,TGTGCCAGCAGGCGGCCGGGGCCAACAGATACGCAGTATTTT
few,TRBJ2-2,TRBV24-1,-,CATSDRRSNTGELFF,TGTGCCACCAGTGATAGAAGATCCAACACCGGGGAGCTGTTTTTT
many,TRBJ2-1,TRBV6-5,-,CATLRYNEQFF,TGTGCCACCCTCAGATACAATGAGCAGTTCTTC
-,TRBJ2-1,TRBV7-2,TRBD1,CASSLAGQGAINEQFF,TGTGCCAGCAGCTTAGCAGGACAGGGGGCGATCAATGAGCAGTTCTTC
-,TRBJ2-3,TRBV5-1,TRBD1,CASSGGQGDPFTDTQYF,TGCGCCAGCAGTGGTGGACAGGGGGACCCATTCACAGATACGCAGTATTTT
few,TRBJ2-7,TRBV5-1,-,CASSLAGNYEQYF,TGCGCCAGCAGCTTGGCGGGGAACTACGAGCAGTACTTC
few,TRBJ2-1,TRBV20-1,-,CSARDLAGYEQFF,TGCAGTGCTAGAGATCTGGCGGGCTATGAGCAGTTCTTC
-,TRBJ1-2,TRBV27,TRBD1,CASSQGARGYGYTF,TGTGCCAGCAGCCAGGGGGCCCGGGGCTATGGCTACACCTTC
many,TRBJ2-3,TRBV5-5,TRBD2,CASSLQGLAGDTDTQYF,TGTGCCAGCAGCTTGCAAGGACTAGCGGGGGACACAGATACGCAGTATTTT
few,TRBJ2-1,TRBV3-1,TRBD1,CATTTRDRGNNEQFF,TGTGCCACCACAACCCGGGACAGGGGAAACAATGAGCAGTTCTTC
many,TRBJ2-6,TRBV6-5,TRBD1,CASSYLQGSGANVLTF,TGTGCCAGCAGTTACTTACAGGGGTCTGGGGCCAACGTCCTGACTTTC
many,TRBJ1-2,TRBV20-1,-,CSARGGSGYGYTF,TGCAGTGCCCGGGGGGGTTCTGGCTATGGCTACACCTTC
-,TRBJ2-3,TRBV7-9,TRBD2,CASSLLAATRDTQYF,TGTGCCAGCAGCTTACTAGCGGCGACGAGGGATACGCAGTATTTT
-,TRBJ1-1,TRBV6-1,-,CASSDPGGPEAFF,TGTGCCAGCAGTGATCCTGGGGGCCCTGAAGCTTTCTTT
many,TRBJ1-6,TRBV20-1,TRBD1,CSAPNPTGGNSPLHF,TGCAGTGCTCCGAATCCGACAGGGGGTAATTCACCCCTCCACTTT
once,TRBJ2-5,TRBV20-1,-,CSASPGENRVFQETQYF,TGCAGTGCTAGTCCGGGAGAGAACAGGGTGTTTCAAGAGACCCAGTACTTC
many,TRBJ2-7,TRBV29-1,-,CSVGSPGLEQYF,TGCAGCGTGGGATCTCCAGGGCTCGAGCAGTACTTC
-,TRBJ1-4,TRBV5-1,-,CASSLAIGGNPFATNEKLFF,TGCGCCAGCAGCTTGGCGATTGGCGGGAACCCATTTGCAACTAATGAAAAACTGTTTTTT
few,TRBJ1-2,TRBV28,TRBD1,CASRLHRGGGYTF,TGTGCCAGCAGACTGCACAGGGGAGGTGGCTACACCTTC
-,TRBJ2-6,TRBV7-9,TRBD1,CASSFPGTASGANVLTF,TGTGCCAGCAGCTTCCCCGGGACAGCCTCTGGGGCCAACGTCCTGACTTTC
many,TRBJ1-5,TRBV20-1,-,CSARAARVGQPQHF,TGCAGTGCTAGGGCCGCCCGGGTGGGTCAGCCCCAGCATTTT
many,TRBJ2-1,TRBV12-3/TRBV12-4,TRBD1,CASTTGTGAYNEQFF,TGTGCCAGCACTACCGGGACAGGGGCCTACAATGAGCAGTTCTTC
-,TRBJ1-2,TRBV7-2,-,CASSLGHQISGGYTF,TGTGCCAGCAGCTTGGGACACCAAATTTCCGGTGGCTACACCTTC
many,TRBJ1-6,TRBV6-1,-,CASSGPDGSNSPLHF,TGTGCCAGCAGTGGGCCGGATGGATCGAATTCACCCCTCCACTTT
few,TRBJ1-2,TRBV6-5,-,CASSYSQGNYGYTF,TGTGCCAGCAGTTACTCGCAGGGAAACTATGGCTACACCTTC
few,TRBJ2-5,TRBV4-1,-,CASSQTSTGDQETQYF,TGCGCCAGCAGCCAAACATCGACAGGCGACCAAGAGACCCAGTACTTC
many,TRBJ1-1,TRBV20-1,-,CSAAPDREAFF,TGCAGTGCCGCCCCCGACAGGGAAGCTTTCTTT
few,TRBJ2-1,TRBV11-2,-,CASSLVGINEQFF,TGTGCCAGCAGCTTAGTAGGGATCAATGAGCAGTTCTTC
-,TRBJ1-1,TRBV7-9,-,CASSLARGGLTEAFF,TGTGCCAGCAGCTTAGCGCGGGGGGGGCTTACTGAAGCTTTCTTT
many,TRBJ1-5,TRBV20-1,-,CSAPRGGSFPAQHF,TGCAGTGCCCCTAGGGGGGGGTCATTCCCGGCCCAGCATTTT
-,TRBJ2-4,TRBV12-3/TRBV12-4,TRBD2,CASSPSGGAVGAKNIQYF,TGTGCCAGCAGCCCTAGCGGGGGGGCGGTGGGAGCCAAAAACATTCAGTACTTC
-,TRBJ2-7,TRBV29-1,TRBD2,CSVEDRGSGEQNF,TGCAGCGTTGAAGATCGGGGTAGCGGGGAGCAGAACTTC
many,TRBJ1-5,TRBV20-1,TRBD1,CSASPTGVLNQPQHF,TGCAGTGCTAGCCCGACAGGGGTCCTCAATCAGCCCCAGCATTTT
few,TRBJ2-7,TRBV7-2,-,CASSFSPTEQYF,TGTGCCAGCAGCTTTTCCCCTACCGAGCAGTACTTC
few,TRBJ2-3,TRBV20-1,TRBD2,CSATRTSGDLDTQYF,TGCAGTGCCACCCGGACTAGCGGGGATTTAGATACGCAGTATTTT
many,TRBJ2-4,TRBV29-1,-,CSVILGALKNIQYF,TGCAGCGTTATACTGGGCGCACTCAAGAACATTCAGTACTTC